The next 14 T cell receptor beta chains were all read from a single sample in a study of PD-L1 blockade in urothelial cancer. Only in-frame clones appear in the TCRdb table, and some are missing; sequencing was by immunoSEQ multiplex PCR. This table holds roughly 45,000 clones, roughly 85% found once. The sample here was PBMCs, taken around atezolizumab (anti-PD-L1) treatment. The receptors shown here come from a man aged 60 to 75 with urothelial cancer.

This chain joins TRBV27 and TRBJ2-7; 9 nucleotides line up with TRBD1. From germline, CDR1 is MNHEY and CDR2 SMNVEV (reference sequence). The CDR3 has 15 amino acids. V trimming: 2 bases; J trimming: 3 bases; junction bases outside the gene matches: 5. The CDR3 DNA sequence: TGTGCCAGCAGTTTAGCGGGACAGGGATTCTACGAGCAGTACTTC. Translating gives CASSLAGQGFYEQYF.

CDR3 sequence (DNA): TGTGCCAGCAGCTCAACGACAGGGGGGACCGGGGAGCTGTTTTTT. Translation gives CASSSTTGGTGELFF. The chain has TRBV7-3 and TRBJ2-2, with 9 bases aligning to TRBD1. CDR1 and CDR2 from the germline V gene are SGHTA and FQGTGA. This CDR3 is 15 amino acids long. J gave up 5 bases and V 4 bases, and 5 bases lay outside the gene matches.

This rearrangement joins TRBV6-4 to TRBJ2-2; 7 nucleotides match TRBD2. The ends lost 4 bases at V and 5 bases at J; junction bases unmatched: 1. Germline V CDR1 and CDR2: MRHNA, SNTAGT. CDR3 length: 13 residues. The CDR3 spells CASSGGRTGELFF. The CDR3 DNA reads TGTGCCAGCAGTGGCGGGAGAACCGGGGAGCTGTTTTTT.

The rearrangement joins TRBV7-9 to TRBJ2-5; tentatively, D is TRBD1 (7 bases). The ends were cut back, 5 bases at V and 3 bases at J, with 22 bases in the middle. There are 17 residues in the CDR3. Germline loops: CDR1 SEHNR, CDR2 FQNEAQ (reference sequence). CDR3 sequence reads: CASSAGQRFADKETQYF. The CDR3 DNA reads TGTGCCAGCAGCGCGGGACAGCGTTTTGCAGACAAAGAGACCCAGTACTTC.

As DNA, the CDR3 is TGTGCCAGCAAGGACTATTCTAACTATGGCTACACCTTC. Protein sequence: CASKDYSNYGYTF. V and J are TRBV2 and TRBJ1-2; D not certain. The CDR3 has 13 amino acids. V shed 7 bases and J shed 0 bases, with 9 bases lying between them. The germline CDR1 and CDR2 sequences are SNHLY and FYNNEI.

V and J are TRBV28 and TRBJ2-2; TRBD1 agrees at 9 bases. With 6 bases clipped from V and 6 bases from J, the junction kept 8 bases outside the gene matches. The germline V gene has CDR1 MDHEN and CDR2 SYDVKM. The CDR3 is 15 residues long. The CDR3 here is CASRYGQGRAGELFF. DNA of the CDR3: TGTGCCAGCAGATACGGACAGGGGAGGGCCGGGGAGCTGTTTTTT.

J is TRBJ2-1 and V is TRBV7-9, with D unresolved. This CDR3 spans 13 amino acids. Germline V lookup: CDR1 SEHNR, CDR2 FQNEAQ (reference sequence). V dropped 5 bases and J dropped 6 bases, with 11 bases sitting between them. In nucleotides, the CDR3 is TGTGCCAGCAGCCCCAGTTGGAGCAATGAGCAGTTCTTC. Translation gives CASSPSWSNEQFF.

The chain has TRBV7-8 and TRBJ2-1; 12 bases are a match to TRBD2. The CDR3 has 15 amino acids. The germline V gene has CDR1 SGHVS and CDR2 FQNEAQ. Losses at the gene ends were 3 bases for V and 10 bases for J; bases not matched to a gene: 7. As DNA, the CDR3 is TGTGCCAGCAGCTTCCAACTAGCGGGGGGTAGGGAGCAGTTCTTC. It encodes CASSFQLAGGREQFF. Combining the CDR3 with reference TRBV7-8 and TRBJ2-1 gives the whole variable domain GAGVSQSPRYKVAKRGQDVALRCDPISGHVSLFWYQQALGQGPEFLTYFQNEAQLDKSGLPSDRFFAERPEGSVSTLKIQRTQQEDSAVYLCASSFQLAGGREQFFGPGTRLTVL.

This rearrangement joins TRBV19 to TRBJ1-5; 9 positions match TRBD1. J gave up 3 bases and V 8 bases, and 2 bases lay outside the gene matches. CDR3 size: 13 residues. Germline V gives CDR1 LNHDA, CDR2 SQIVND (reference sequence). CDR3 residues: CASRQGDNQPQHF. CDR3 nucleotide sequence: TGTGCCAGTCGACAGGGGGACAATCAGCCCCAGCATTTT. Full variable domain (missing parts from reference TRBV19 and TRBJ1-5): DGGITQSPKYLFRKEGQNVTLSCEQNLNHDAMYWYRQDPGQGLRLIYYSQIVNDFQKGDIAEGYSVSREKKESFPLTVTSAQKNPTAFYLCASRQGDNQPQHFGDGTRLSIL.

The chain joins TRBV4-1 to TRBJ2-5; 10 bases match TRBD2. Germline CDR1 MGHRA, CDR2 YSYEKL. V gave up 3 bases and J gave up 1 base; unmatched junction bases: 8. The CDR3 totals 17 residues. CDR3 loop: CASSQRLAGELQETQYF. DNA for the CDR3: TGCGCCAGCAGCCAGCGTCTAGCGGGGGAGCTCCAAGAGACCCAGTACTTC.

V usage is TRBV11-1 and J usage is TRBJ2-5; TRBD2 aligns across 13 bases. Trimming removed 5 bases from V and 3 bases from J; junction bases left unmatched: 6. Per germline, CDR1 SGHAT and CDR2 FQDESV (reference sequence). CDR3 length: 16 residues. The CDR3 loop reads CASSKRLAGGEETQYF. The CDR3 coding sequence is TGTGCCAGCAGCAAGAGACTAGCGGGGGGTGAAGAGACCCAGTACTTC.

V gene TRBV21-1 combines with J gene TRBJ1-2; the table's TRBD1 call for D was not verified on the DNA. TRBV21-1 constitutes a pseudogene. This CDR3 contains 15 residues. CDR3 DNA sequence: TGTGCCAGCACCGAAAGCTACAGGGATAGCTATGGCTACACCTTC. This encodes CASTESYRDSYGYTF.

The gene calls are TRBV5-1 and TRBJ1-5, with 7 bases fitting TRBD1. The CDR3 length is 14 residues. The V gene's germline CDR1 is SGHRS and CDR2 YFSETQ. Losses at the gene ends were 4 bases for V and 2 bases for J; bases not matched to a gene: 3. The CDR3: CASSRTGGNQPQHF. CDR3 in DNA: TGCGCCAGCAGCAGGACAGGCGGCAATCAGCCCCAGCATTTT.

The rearrangement uses TRBV2 and TRBJ1-1, with TRBD1 matching 9 bases. Germline lookup yields CDR1 SNHLY and CDR2 FYNNEI. V was clipped by 4 bases and J by 1 base; unmatched bases: 13. CDR3 length: 18 residues. CDR3 amino acids: CASSVVNGTGRRNTEAFF. CDR3 nucleotides: TGTGCCAGCAGTGTAGTTAATGGGACAGGGCGCCGGAACACTGAAGCTTTCTTT.